The 26 T cell receptor beta chains in this list originate from one sample, sequenced in a study of T-cell reconstitution after alpha-beta-depleted transplantation in children. A TCRbeta library incorporating unique molecular identifiers was prepared. TCRdb passed the PCR reads through MiXCR, listing each CDR3 protein once. The sample includes roughly 790,000 distinct CDR3 sequences, about 15% of them seen just once. This material consisted of PBMCs, mostly from graft donor cells, taken 360 days after TCRalphabeta/CD19-depleted stem cell transplant. These receptors originate from a male patient younger than 18 who had a stem cell transplant for acute lymphoblastic leukemia, so the T cells may come from the graft donor.

The gene calls are TRBV7-2 and TRBJ2-7; 9 nucleotides line up with TRBD1. The germline gives CDR1 SGHTA, CDR2 FQGNSA. Losses at the gene ends were 8 bases for V and 3 bases for J; bases not matched to a gene: 11. The CDR3 sequence is 15 residues long. The CDR3 DNA follows: TGTGCCAGCCAGCCTTTGGGGACAGGGAACTACGAGCAGTACTTC. This encodes CASQPLGTGNYEQYF.

The rearrangement links TRBV14 to TRBJ1-2; D is ambiguous. Germline CDR1 and CDR2: SGHDN and FVKESK. This CDR3 comprises 13 residues. Deletions cut 4 bases from V and 3 bases from J, with 9 bases between. The CDR3 loop is CASSPWVHYGYTF. The CDR3 DNA is TGTGCCAGCAGCCCGTGGGTCCACTATGGCTACACCTTC.

V usage is TRBV18 and J usage is TRBJ1-2; D is unresolved. Germline CDR1 and CDR2: KGHSH and LQKENI. V lost 6 bases and J 7 bases, leaving 12 bases between the germline ends. This CDR3 comprises 12 residues. CDR3 coding DNA: TGTGCCAGCTCTCTTCGGCAGTCTGGCTACACCTTC. It codes for CASSLRQSGYTF.

The chain uses TRBV20-1 and TRBJ1-2; D is unresolved. Looked up from germline, CDR1 is DFQATT and CDR2 is SNEGSKA (reference sequence). The CDR3 extends over 10 amino acids. Deletions cut 3 bases from V and 7 bases from J, with 6 bases between. This CDR3 is CSASGLGYTF. Here the CDR3 DNA reads TGCAGTGCTAGCGGACTTGGCTACACCTTC.

A few counts support this clonotype. The chain recombines TRBV5-5 with TRBJ2-1; possibly TRBD1 or TRBD2 for D (5 bases each). From germline, CDR1 is SGHKS and CDR2 YYEKEE (reference sequence). V lost 2 bases, J lost 10 bases, and 10 bases lay in between. CDR3 size: 12 residues. CDR3 bases: TGTGCCAGCAGCTTTACCGGGACGGAGCAGTTCTTC. Amino acid sequence: CASSFTGTEQFF. Looking up the rest from reference TRBV5-5 and TRBJ2-1 gives the full variable domain: DAGVTQSPTHLIKTRGQQVTLRCSPISGHKSVSWYQQVLGQGPQFIFQYYEKEERGRGNFPDRFSARQFPNYSSELNVNALLLGDSALYLCASSFTGTEQFFGPGTRLTVL.

V is TRBV5-1 and J is TRBJ2-3; TRBD2 aligns across 14 bases. There are 17 residues in the CDR3. Germline CDR1 is SGHRS and CDR2 is YFSETQ. V was pared by 2 bases and J by 2 bases, with 4 bases of the junction left unmatched. CDR3 sequence reads: CASSFGLAGGPTDTQYF. DNA of the CDR3: TGCGCCAGCAGCTTCGGACTAGCGGGAGGCCCCACAGATACGCAGTATTTT.

This clonotype was seen a handful of times. This chain connects TRBV20-1 to TRBJ2-5, with D tentatively TRBD1 (6 bases). The CDR3 loop spans 14 amino acids. Germline V lookup: CDR1 DFQATT, CDR2 SNEGSKA (reference sequence). V dropped 3 bases and J dropped 0 bases, with 11 bases sitting between them. CDR3 loop: CSASGGQYQETQYF. In DNA, the CDR3 is TGCAGTGCTAGTGGCGGACAGTACCAAGAGACCCAGTACTTC.

This chain joins TRBV12-3 or TRBV12-4 and TRBJ1-2, with 7 bases lining up with TRBD1. The J segment lost 8 bases and the V segment lost 2 bases, leaving 5 bases of the junction unmatched. The CDR3 has 13 amino acids. This chain's CDR3 is CASSLTGAWGYTF. The CDR3 region has the DNA TGTGCCAGCAGTTTAACAGGGGCGTGGGGCTACACCTTC.

This clonotype occurred a few times. The chain recombines TRBV4-2 with TRBJ2-7; 7 nucleotides line up with TRBD2. Germline trimming cut 1 base from V and 1 base from J; bases unmatched to any gene: 7. The V gene's germline CDR1 is LGHNA and CDR2 YNFKEQ. The CDR3 spans 16 residues. DNA of the CDR3: TGTGCCAGCAGCCAAGGAGGACTAGAGGGTTCCTACGAGCAGTACTTC. Translation: CASSQGGLEGSYEQYF.

J is TRBJ2-7 and V is TRBV9, with 10 bases matching TRBD1. The CDR3 has 14 amino acids. The J segment lost 5 bases and the V segment lost 2 bases, leaving 4 bases of the junction unmatched. Germline loops: CDR1 SGDLS, CDR2 YYNGEE. CDR3 residues: CASSVGQGSHEQYF. CDR3 DNA: TGTGCCAGCAGCGTGGGACAGGGGTCCCACGAGCAGTACTTC.

This clonotype occurred a few times. The chain couples TRBV9 to TRBJ2-7, with a weak D call TRBD2 (5 bases). The V end was cut by 2 bases, the J end by 5 bases, with 11 bases between. The CDR3 spans 13 residues. Germline V gene lookup returns CDR1 SGDLS and CDR2 YYNGEE. The CDR3 coding sequence is TGTGCCAGCAGCGTCGAGGGAGAGGACGAGCAGTACTTC. This encodes CASSVEGEDEQYF.

The J gene is TRBJ2-2, the V gene TRBV5-1, with TRBD2 as a possible D gene (6 bases). CDR1 SGHRS and CDR2 YFSETQ come from the germline V gene. The V end lost 1 base, the J end lost 6 bases, and 13 bases lay between the germline ends. The CDR3 sequence is 15 residues long. For the CDR3, the DNA is TGCGCCAGCAGCTTGCGACTAGAGTCGGCCGGGGAGCTGTTTTTT. Its translation is CASSLRLESAGELFF.

V and J are TRBV30 and TRBJ2-3, with no clear D. Trimming cost V 5 bases and J 1 base, with 7 bases left between them. Germline-derived CDR1 and CDR2 are GTSNPN and SVGIG (reference sequence). The CDR3 runs to 12 residues. In DNA form, the CDR3 reads TGTGCCTGGGAGGTCGGCACAGATACGCAGTATTTT. As protein: CAWEVGTDTQYF.

The chain has TRBV20-1 and TRBJ1-1; 9 bases match TRBD1. Trimming at V came to 5 bases and at J to 4 bases, leaving 8 bases not matched to a gene. From germline, CDR1 is DFQATT and CDR2 SNEGSKA (reference sequence). The CDR3 covers 14 residues. In DNA, the CDR3 is TGCAGTGCTGGGAAGGACAGGGGTAGCACTGAAGCTTTCTTT. This sequence encodes CSAGKDRGSTEAFF.

The chain carries TRBV18 and TRBJ2-3, with 10 nucleotides matching TRBD2. Germline V CDR1 and CDR2: KGHSH, LQKENI. J lost 6 bases, V lost 3 bases, and 6 bases had no gene match. The CDR3 totals 15 residues. This chain's CDR3 is CASSPGSGRFDTQYF. The CDR3 bases are TGTGCCAGCTCACCGGGTAGCGGGAGGTTTGATACGCAGTATTTT.

V gene TRBV7-3 combines with J gene TRBJ2-5; D unresolved. This CDR3 has 15 residues. Per germline, CDR1 SGHTA and CDR2 FQGTGA. Trimming took 2 bases from V and 3 from J, leaving 13 bases between them. CDR3 in amino acids: CASSLHGQVKETQYF. The CDR3 coding sequence is TGTGCCAGCAGCTTACATGGGCAGGTTAAAGAGACCCAGTACTTC. Filled out from reference TRBV7-3 and TRBJ2-5, the complete variable domain reads GAGVSQTPSNKVTEKGKYVELRCDPISGHTALYWYRQSLGQGPEFLIYFQGTGAADDSGLPNDRFFAVRPEGSVSTLKIQRTERGDSAVYLCASSLHGQVKETQYFGPGTRLLVL.

The J gene is TRBJ2-7, the V gene TRBV6-5, with D hard to call. This CDR3 has 14 residues. Germline-derived CDR1 and CDR2 are MNHEY and SVGAGI. The V end lost 2 bases, the J end lost 3 bases, and 11 bases lay between the germline ends. CDR3 region: CASSYVGWGYEQYF. CDR3 nucleotide sequence: TGTGCCAGCAGTTACGTGGGATGGGGCTACGAGCAGTACTTC.

The sample holds many counts of this clonotype. This chain connects TRBV24-1 to TRBJ2-5; tentatively, D is TRBD1 (6 bases). Deletions cut 2 bases from V and 0 bases from J, with 18 bases between. Looked up from germline, CDR1 is KGHDR and CDR2 is SFDVKD. The CDR3 runs to 18 residues. The CDR3 sequence is CATSDSPPGHKYQETQYF. CDR3 coding DNA: TGTGCCACCAGTGATTCCCCTCCGGGACATAAGTACCAAGAGACCCAGTACTTC.

The chain recombines TRBV7-9 with TRBJ1-1; D uncertain. V gave up 1 base and J gave up 14 bases, with 11 bases separating them. The CDR3 runs to 11 residues. In germline, CDR1 is SEHNR, CDR2 FQNEAQ (reference sequence). The CDR3 reads CASSLGLLGFF. CDR3 nucleotides: TGTGCCAGCAGCTTAGGGTTACTAGGGTTCTTT.

This clonotype was seen a few times. V is TRBV11-2 and J is TRBJ2-7; tentatively, D is TRBD2 (6 bases). There are 12 residues in the CDR3. The V end lost 5 bases, the J end lost 4 bases, and 9 bases lay between the germline ends. CDR1 and CDR2 (germline): SGHAT, FQNNGV. In nucleotides, the CDR3 is TGTGCCAGCAGCCCACTAGCTTACGAGCAGTACTTC. The encoded protein is CASSPLAYEQYF.

The V gene is TRBV5-1, the J gene TRBJ2-7, with D possibly TRBD2 on 5 matching bases. V lost 4 bases and J lost 3, with 11 bases in between. Germline assignment: CDR1 SGHRS and CDR2 YFSETQ. There are 13 residues in the CDR3. The CDR3 nucleotides read TGCGCCAGCAGCCAAAAAACTAGCTACGAGCAGTACTTC. Its protein is CASSQKTSYEQYF.

The rearrangement uses TRBV7-9 and TRBJ2-7; D not resolved. The CDR3 extends over 15 amino acids. Looked up from germline, CDR1 is SEHNR and CDR2 is FQNEAQ (reference sequence). V lost 1 base and J lost 3, with 13 bases in between. The CDR3 region is CASSLGTTKDYEQYF. CDR3 bases: TGTGCCAGCAGCTTAGGGACGACAAAGGACTACGAGCAGTACTTC.

This chain joins TRBV6-6 and TRBJ1-5; no clear D. There are 13 residues in the CDR3. Trimming stripped 0 bases from V and 3 bases from J, with 3 bases between. From germline, CDR1 is MNHNY and CDR2 SVGAGI (reference sequence). Here the CDR3 DNA reads TGTGCCAGCAGTTACTCGACCAATCAGCCCCAGCATTTT. As protein: CASSYSTNQPQHF.

CDR3 DNA sequence: TGTGCCAGCAGCCGGGTGGGGCTTTCCTACGAGCAGTACTTC. Amino acid sequence: CASSRVGLSYEQYF. The V and J genes are TRBV9 and TRBJ2-7; tentatively, D is TRBD1 (5 bases). V gave up 4 bases and J gave up 1 base, with 12 bases separating them. The germline V gene has CDR1 SGDLS and CDR2 YYNGEE. This CDR3 is built from 14 residues.

This chain connects TRBV18 to TRBJ1-1, with 8 bases identical to TRBD1. Per the germline V gene, CDR1 is KGHSH and CDR2 is LQKENI. V gave up 2 bases and J gave up 0 bases; unmatched junction bases: 5. This CDR3 region has 16 residues. The chain's CDR3 is CASSPKQGVVNTEAFF. The CDR3 DNA reads as TGTGCCAGCTCACCAAAACAGGGGGTAGTGAACACTGAAGCTTTCTTT.

This clonotype has just a few counts. The chain carries TRBV20-1 and TRBJ2-1; D unclear. The CDR3 extends over 14 amino acids. V was pared by 1 base and J by 5 bases, with 12 bases between. Germline CDR1 DFQATT, CDR2 SNEGSKA (reference sequence). The DNA of the CDR3 is TGCAGTGCTAGAGGCCTAAGCACTCACAATGAGCAGTTCTTC. Translated: CSARGLSTHNEQFF.